Following are 27 T cell receptor beta chains from one sample sequenced in a study of T cell repertoires in cytomegalovirus infection. Their antigens are not known. TCRdb processed the reads anew with MiXCR; each CDR3 protein has one entry. Here the sample spans roughly 500,000 distinct CDR3 sequences, 30% to 40% being singletons. Sequenced material: cultured PBMCs, taken from culture after CMV antigen stimulation. Source of these receptors: a human donor in good health (CMV status not recorded). Some clones in this sample may be carry-over from other donors' samples.

This clonotype occurred once. V usage is TRBV7-9 and J usage is TRBJ1-1; possibly TRBD1 for D (6 bases). Trimming took off 1 base at V and 10 bases at J, with 10 bases between the two ends. This CDR3 is built from 12 residues. The germline V gene encodes CDR1 SEHNR and CDR2 FQNEAQ (reference sequence). In nucleotides, the CDR3 is TGTGCCAGCAGCTTAGAGGGGGGTACAGCTTTCTTT. This translates into CASSLEGGTAFF.

This clonotype was seen just once. V gene TRBV20-1 combines with J gene TRBJ2-7, with TRBD2 identical over 9 bases. From germline, CDR1 is DFQATT and CDR2 SNEGSKA (reference sequence). CDR3 length equals 14 residues. The V gene end was trimmed by 5 bases and the J gene end by 5 bases; junction bases not matched to a gene: 10. CDR3 loop: CSAERAGGINEQYF. The DNA for the CDR3 is TGCAGTGCTGAGCGAGCGGGAGGCATAAACGAGCAGTACTTC.

The chain links TRBV7-9 to TRBJ2-3; D uncertain. The CDR3 spans 11 residues. V dropped 4 bases and J dropped 11 bases, with 10 bases sitting between them. Germline V gives CDR1 SEHNR, CDR2 FQNEAQ (reference sequence). CDR3 DNA: TGTGCCAGCAGCTCCCAGCTCGGGCAGTATTTT. Protein product: CASSSQLGQYF.

This clonotype turned up a few times. The chain carries TRBV12-3 or TRBV12-4 and TRBJ1-1; a possible D gene is TRBD1 (5 bases). This CDR3 region has 13 residues. The V end lost 6 bases, the J end lost 5 bases, and 13 bases lay between the germline ends. The CDR3 sequence: CASSLGPRTEAFF. The CDR3 region has the DNA TGTGCCAGCAGCCTGGGACCACGGACTGAAGCTTTCTTT.

There are a few counts of this clonotype. The chain combines TRBV28 with TRBJ2-7; possibly TRBD1 for D (6 bases). Trimming removed 5 bases at V and 3 bases at J, with 17 bases between. This CDR3 has 15 amino acids. CDR1 MDHEN and CDR2 SYDVKM come from the germline V gene. CDR3 region: CASSTPDRRLYEQYF. DNA for the CDR3: TGTGCCAGCAGTACTCCTGACAGGCGACTCTACGAGCAGTACTTC.

The chain carries TRBV12-5 and TRBJ2-3, with 7 nucleotides matching TRBD2. Germline V CDR1 and CDR2: LGHNT, FRNRAP. This CDR3 contains 17 residues. With V trimmed by 5 bases and J by 0 bases, 11 bases remained unmatched. DNA of the CDR3: TGTGCTAGTGGTCCCTGGGGGGGGTTACCTAGCACAGATACGCAGTATTTT. It translates to CASGPWGGLPSTDTQYF.

V and J are TRBV28 and TRBJ1-1, with 8 bases fitting TRBD1. V lost 7 bases, J lost 5 bases, and 18 bases stayed unmatched. The CDR3 contains 17 residues. Germline assignment: CDR1 MDHEN and CDR2 SYDVKM. DNA for the CDR3: TGTGCCAGCACCTACGTCTCAGGGGGCCCCAGAGGGACTGAAGCTTTCTTT. It translates to CASTYVSGGPRGTEAFF.

The genes are TRBV20-1 and TRBJ2-3; a weak D match, TRBD2 (6 bases). Germline values: CDR1 DFQATT, CDR2 SNEGSKA (reference sequence). Trimming removed 2 bases from V and 2 bases from J, with 14 bases in between. This CDR3 has 15 residues. Here the CDR3 reads CSARPLASVTDTQYF. The DNA for the CDR3 is TGCAGTGCTAGACCGTTAGCTAGCGTCACAGATACGCAGTATTTT.

V usage is TRBV10-3 and J usage is TRBJ2-1; 8 bases match TRBD2. This CDR3 comprises 13 residues. Germline-derived CDR1 and CDR2 are ENHRY and SYGVKD. V lost 5 bases to trimming and J lost 8 bases; unmatched junction nucleotides: 5. In DNA form, the CDR3 reads TGTGCCATCAGTAGGACTAGCTTGGATGAGCAGTTCTTC. As protein: CAISRTSLDEQFF.

The chain uses TRBV28 and TRBJ1-1, with D possibly matching TRBD1 (5 bases). The CDR3 covers 13 residues. Trimming took off 6 bases at V and 5 bases at J, with 13 bases between the two ends. Germline V gives CDR1 MDHEN, CDR2 SYDVKM. CDR3 residues: CASSPGRETEAFF. CDR3 sequence (DNA): TGTGCCAGCAGCCCAGGGAGGGAAACTGAAGCTTTCTTT.

Note on this clonotype: The missing conserved phenylalanine or tryptophan at the end of this CDR3 makes a read error likely. No DNA is shown, since the ends of the CDR3 on it are uncertain; the CDR3 is the one TCRdb lists. J is TRBJ1-1 and V is TRBV12-3 or TRBV12-4. The CDR3 has 12 residues if both end residues are counted. Here the CDR3 reads CASSLHGASPLV.

This clonotype was picked up a small number of times. The genes are TRBV2 and TRBJ2-7; weak D call: TRBD1 (5 bases). V was shortened by 5 bases and J by 2 bases, with 7 bases between the two germline ends. Germline V gene data show CDR1 as SNHLY and CDR2 as FYNNEI. The CDR3 sequence is 12 residues long. CDR3: CASSRQTYEQYV. The CDR3 nucleotides are TGTGCCAGCAGTCGACAGACCTACGAGCAGTACGTC.

Only one count was recorded for this clonotype. The rearrangement links TRBV19 to TRBJ2-2; a possible D gene is TRBD1 (5 bases). The V end lost 5 bases, the J end lost 1 base, and 11 bases lay between the germline ends. Looked up from germline, CDR1 is LNHDA and CDR2 is SQIVND (reference sequence). The CDR3 is made up of 15 amino acids. The DNA for the CDR3 is TGTGCCAGTAGTTCGACAGCTTTGAACACCGGGGAGCTGTTTTTT. This sequence encodes CASSSTALNTGELFF.

V and J are TRBV29-1 and TRBJ1-2, with no clear D. The CDR3 runs to 14 residues. Trimming left V 4 bases short and J 2 bases short, with 14 bases between. The germline gives CDR1 SQVTM, CDR2 ANQGSEA. CDR3 residues: CSVVLGRENYGYTF. The DNA of the CDR3 is TGCAGCGTTGTTTTAGGCAGAGAGAACTATGGCTACACCTTC.

The rearrangement uses TRBV29-1 and TRBJ2-5; 11 bases are shared with TRBD2. Germline CDR1 is SQVTM and CDR2 is ANQGSEA. This CDR3 is built from 16 residues. V was clipped by 6 bases and J by 4 bases; unmatched bases: 13. The CDR3 DNA follows: TGCAGCGTCGGCCCCCAACTAGCGGGAGCAGGAGAGACCCAGTACTTC. Translated, it gives CSVGPQLAGAGETQYF.

The rearrangement links TRBV28 to TRBJ2-6; perhaps TRBD2 as D (6 bases). This CDR3 spans 15 amino acids. V was shortened by 7 bases and J by 4 bases, with 14 bases between the two germline ends. Germline loops: CDR1 MDHEN, CDR2 SYDVKM. The DNA of the CDR3 is TGTGCCAGCAAGACGGGAGAATCGGGGGCCAACGTCCTGACTTTC. This gives the protein CASKTGESGANVLTF.

The chain has TRBV2 and TRBJ1-5; the match to TRBD1 covers 8 bases. Per the germline V gene, CDR1 is SNHLY and CDR2 is FYNNEI. V lost 8 bases, J lost 5 bases, and 5 bases stayed unmatched. The CDR3 has 13 amino acids. The CDR3 loop is CASRGQGHQPQHF. CDR3 coding DNA: TGTGCCAGCCGAGGACAGGGCCATCAGCCCCAGCATTTT.

The chain uses TRBV7-8 and TRBJ1-5; D possibly corresponds to TRBD1 (5 bases). Trimming removed 0 bases at V and 0 bases at J, with 9 bases between. The germline CDR1 and CDR2 sequences are SGHVS and FQNEAQ. CDR3 length: 16 residues. Here the CDR3 DNA reads TGTGCCAGCAGCTTAGCACAGGCCCTTAGCAATCAGCCCCAGCATTTT. Its translation is CASSLAQALSNQPQHF.

The chain links TRBV12-3 or TRBV12-4 to TRBJ2-7; no clear D gene. Trimming took off 6 bases at V and 6 bases at J, with 9 bases between the two ends. This CDR3 is 11 amino acids long. The CDR3 spells CASSLNLEQYF. The CDR3 DNA reads TGTGCCAGCAGCCTAAACCTCGAGCAGTACTTC.

V is TRBV6-1 and J is TRBJ2-6; D perhaps matches TRBD2 (6 bases). V lost 7 bases and J 4 bases, leaving 8 bases between the germline ends. CDR1 is MNHNS, CDR2 SASEGT, per germline. This CDR3 is built from 13 residues. CDR3 residues: CASKEGGANVLTF. DNA of the CDR3: TGTGCCAGCAAGGAGGGGGGGGCCAACGTCCTGACTTTC.

The chain combines TRBV11-3 with TRBJ2-5; perhaps TRBD2 as D (6 bases). The germline CDR1 and CDR2 sequences are SGHNT and YENEEA. Deletions cut 6 bases from V and 4 bases from J, with 12 bases between. CDR3 length: 13 amino acids. CDR3 protein: CASRVQGGETQYF. In nucleotides, the CDR3 is TGTGCCAGCAGGGTTCAGGGAGGAGAGACCCAGTACTTC. Supplemented by reference TRBV11-3 and TRBJ2-5, the full variable domain reads EAGVVQSPRYKIIEKKQPVAFWCNPISGHNTLYWYLQNLGQGPELLIRYENEEAVDDSQLPKDRFSAERLKGVDSTLKIQPAELGDSAVYLCASRVQGGETQYFGPGTRLLVL.

This clonotype has only a few counts. The chain uses TRBV7-2 and TRBJ2-2; 13 nucleotides align to TRBD2. The trim removed 2 bases at V and 2 bases at J, leaving 2 bases unmatched. The germline gives CDR1 SGHTA, CDR2 FQGNSA. This CDR3 region has 17 residues. CDR3 protein: CASSLRGLAGNTGELFF. As DNA, the CDR3 is TGTGCCAGCAGCTTACGGGGACTAGCGGGAAACACCGGGGAGCTGTTTTTT.

This clonotype has just a few counts. The chain couples TRBV12-3 or TRBV12-4 to TRBJ2-3, with 7 bases that match TRBD2. The V gene end was trimmed by 7 bases and the J gene end by 5 bases; junction bases not matched to a gene: 12. The CDR3 has 15 residues. Written as DNA, the CDR3 is TGTGCCAGCAATGGAGCGGGACGTTCGCGAGATACGCAGTATTTT. The encoded protein is CASNGAGRSRDTQYF.

J is TRBJ1-1 and V is TRBV5-3; no definite D call. TRBV5-3 is filed as an ORF, its function uncertain. The V gene lost 8 bases and the J gene lost 7 bases, with 21 bases spanning the gap. The CDR3 is 14 residues long. Written as DNA, the CDR3 is TGTGCCAGCAGCCGCGAGCTCCGTCGGGGTGAAGCTTTCTTT. Its protein is CASSRELRRGEAFF.

The chain couples TRBV5-1 to TRBJ1-1; tentative D call: TRBD1 (5 bases). This CDR3 contains 15 residues. Germline V lookup: CDR1 SGHRS, CDR2 YFSETQ. V was cut by 4 bases and J by 4 bases, with 17 bases left in between. CDR3: CASSPERQLGTEAFF. CDR3 sequence (DNA): TGCGCCAGCAGCCCCGAGCGACAGTTGGGCACTGAAGCTTTCTTT. Together with reference TRBV5-1 and TRBJ1-1, the CDR3 gives the full variable domain: KAGVTQTPRYLIKTRGQQVTLSCSPISGHRSVSWYQQTPGQGLQFLFEYFSETQRNKGNFPGRFSGRQFSNSRSEMNVSTLELGDSALYLCASSPERQLGTEAFFGQGTRLTVV.

This clonotype was seen at least ten times. The chain combines TRBV28 with TRBJ1-1; D remains ambiguous. The CDR3 spans 11 residues. V dropped 3 bases and J dropped 8 bases, with 7 bases sitting between them. CDR1 MDHEN and CDR2 SYDVKM come from the germline V gene. The CDR3 spells CASSLGREAFF. CDR3 nucleotides: TGTGCCAGCAGTTTGGGCAGGGAAGCTTTCTTT.

The chain recombines TRBV4-3 with TRBJ1-3, with a tentative D call TRBD1 (5 bases). The germline gives CDR1 LGHNA, CDR2 YSLEER. V lost 9 bases, J lost 4 bases, and 13 bases lay in between. This CDR3 is 13 amino acids long. CDR3 nucleotide sequence: TGCGCCAGTGCAGGGTCGCGGGGAAACACCATATATTTT. Amino acids: CASAGSRGNTIYF.